The TCR beta chain under discussion was sequenced for a study of T cells in localized non-small cell lung cancer. General study findings and limits: Prolonged overall survival went with higher T cell density in the blood. Uninvolved adjacent lung had the highest recorded T cell clonality, with tumor below it.

There are 14 residues in the CDR3. Trimming cost V 3 bases and J 3 bases, with 10 bases left between them. Germline V CDR1 and CDR2: SGHTA, FQGNSA. TCRdb keeps only in-frame clones here, not all; method: immunoSEQ multiplex PCR. The profile shows some 36,000 clones, 86% of them singletons. Only one count was recorded for this clone. The antigen is unknown. The input for sequencing was peripheral blood mononuclear cells, taken before any cancer treatment. This clonotype was sampled from a male donor older than 55 with stage II lung adenocarcinoma. The chain links TRBV7-2 to TRBJ2-3; D is unclear. The CDR3 DNA sequence: TGTGCCAGCAGCTTTGGCGGCTTGACAGATACGCAGTATTTT. It is translated as CASSFGGLTDTQYF.